This is a list of T cell receptor beta chains from one sample in a study of cytomegalovirus exposure and HLA in healthy donors. Clones were read by immunoSEQ multiplex PCR, and TCRdb kept only the in-frame ones, dropping some. The sample shows a few hundred thousand clones, 75% to 85% of them seen only once. The sequencing sample was made of PBMCs. The receptors originated from a woman aged 55 to 70 in good health and CMV-seropositive. The conserved cysteine and the conserved F or W are not part of the CDR3 here. D genes are given only for firm matches.

d_call v_call cdr3_aa
. TRBV6-1 ASSEARGVRAF
TRBD1 TRBV2 ASSPGQGAEQY
. TRBV7-9 ASSLSTGGNTGELF
TRBD1 TRBV19 ASSINTQGASNQPQH
TRBD1 TRBV28 ASSSGQGPTNEKLF
. TRBV29-1 SVVVPSYEQY
. TRBV29-1 SVAGSGEQY
. TRBV10-3 AIRQGPSTDTQY
. TRBV5-1 ASSFWVGGGGTDTQY
TRBD1 TRBV10-3 AIREGAGGNTIY
TRBD2 TRBV7-3 ASSSSGTQGDTQY
TRBD2 TRBV2 ASSERTSVNEQF
. TRBV7-9 ASSFRTGATDTQY
. TRBV6-5 ASSYSDTNYGYT
. TRBV27 ASSLEVHSYEQY
. TRBV7-6 ASSWRGTNTEAF
. TRBV5-1 ASSLSSSTYEQY
TRBD2 TRBV9 ASSVGGGYNEQF
. TRBV18 ASSPTGITEAF
TRBD2 TRBV29-1 SAISGRVSEQF
. TRBV7-9 SSSEGTQY
TRBD2 TRBV27 ASSLAGGSGELF
. TRBV4-2 ASSQDGSEQY
TRBD1 TRBV23-1 ASSQSGDRERDFYEQY
TRBD2 TRBV7-3 ASSILAGPQETQY
. TRBV5-3 ARSHTGKRDEKLF
TRBD1 TRBV19 ASKAGQGAPWGNEKLF
. TRBV7-2 ASSRDNNQPQH